This T cell receptor beta chain was observed in a study of T-cell memory formation after mild COVID-19. The V gene end was trimmed by 5 bases and the J gene end by 8 bases; junction bases not matched to a gene: 4. Per the germline V gene, CDR1 is SGHTA and CDR2 is FQGNSA. This CDR3 has 13 amino acids. This clonotype was detected a few times. Libraries for TCRalpha and TCRbeta carried sample barcodes and unique molecular identifiers via 5'RACE. MiXCR, applied by TCRdb to the 5' RACE reads, yields one record per CDR3 protein. The table lists about 110,000 distinct CDR3 sequences, about a fifth of them singletons.

The receptor was derived from a man between 18 and 35 years old who had mild COVID-19 (a few samples of this study predate the infection). Cell type and time point are not known. V usage is TRBV7-2 and J usage is TRBJ2-7, with TRBD2 identical over 12 bases. The specimen sequenced was PBMCs or a T cell subset sorted from them (not recorded which). The CDR3, as DNA: TGTGCCAGCAGCAAACTAGCGGGGGGCAAGCAGTACTTC. Amino acid sequence: CASSKLAGGKQYF.